The 5 T cell receptor beta chains in this list originate from one sample, sequenced in a study of T cell repertoires in cytomegalovirus infection. TCRdb reprocessed the reads with MiXCR, giving one entry per CDR3 protein. The sample carries 680,000 or so distinct CDR3 sequences, around 30% recorded once. These TCRs are of unknown antigen specificity. Sequenced here: cultured PBMCs, sampled from culture after CMV antigen stimulation. The receptors derive from a human donor in good health (CMV status not recorded). Some clones in this sample may be carry-over from other donors' samples.

The chain is built from TRBV6-6 and TRBJ2-5; D not resolved. The V and J ends lost 3 bases and 3 bases respectively, with 5 bases between them. Germline V gene sequence: CDR1 MNHNY, CDR2 SVGAGI (reference sequence). The CDR3 is 12 residues long. The CDR3 is CASSYVKETQYF. The CDR3, as DNA: TGTGCCAGCAGTTATGTGAAAGAGACCCAGTACTTC.

In this sample, this clonotype turned up once. The chain has TRBV10-3 and TRBJ2-1; D is undetermined. Germline loops: CDR1 ENHRY, CDR2 SYGVKD. V lost 5 bases to trimming and J lost 8 bases, with 16 bases between them. The CDR3 spans 14 residues. CDR3 residues: CAISHDDAPHEQFF. The CDR3 DNA sequence: TGTGCCATCAGTCACGATGATGCCCCCCATGAGCAGTTCTTC.

This clonotype was found many times. This chain links TRBV7-2 with TRBJ2-7; 13 bases map to TRBD2. V lost 2 bases to trimming and J lost 7 bases; unmatched junction nucleotides: 5. The CDR3 is 15 residues long. In germline, CDR1 is SGHTA, CDR2 FQGNSA. CDR3 DNA: TGTGCCAGCAGCTTAATAGGACTAGCGGGAGTGGAGCAGTACTTC. Translated, it gives CASSLIGLAGVEQYF.

This clonotype was seen ten or more times. The V gene is TRBV7-8, the J gene TRBJ2-3, with 16 bases aligning to TRBD2. The CDR3 sequence is 17 residues long. The J segment lost 4 bases and the V segment lost 1 base, leaving 2 bases of the junction unmatched. Germline CDR1 is SGHVS and CDR2 is FQNEAQ. The CDR3 DNA reads as TGTGCCAGCAGCTTAGACGGGACTAGCGGGGGGGCAGATACGCAGTATTTT. It is translated as CASSLDGTSGGADTQYF.

This clonotype showed up many times. This chain connects TRBV7-2 to TRBJ2-1; TRBD1 matches 7 bases. The germline CDR1 and CDR2 sequences are SGHTA and FQGNSA. The CDR3 loop spans 13 amino acids. The trim removed 5 bases at V and 5 bases at J, leaving 3 bases unmatched. The CDR3 DNA follows: TGTGCCAGCAGCGGACAGGATGACAATGAGCAGTTCTTC. Its protein product is CASSGQDDNEQFF.